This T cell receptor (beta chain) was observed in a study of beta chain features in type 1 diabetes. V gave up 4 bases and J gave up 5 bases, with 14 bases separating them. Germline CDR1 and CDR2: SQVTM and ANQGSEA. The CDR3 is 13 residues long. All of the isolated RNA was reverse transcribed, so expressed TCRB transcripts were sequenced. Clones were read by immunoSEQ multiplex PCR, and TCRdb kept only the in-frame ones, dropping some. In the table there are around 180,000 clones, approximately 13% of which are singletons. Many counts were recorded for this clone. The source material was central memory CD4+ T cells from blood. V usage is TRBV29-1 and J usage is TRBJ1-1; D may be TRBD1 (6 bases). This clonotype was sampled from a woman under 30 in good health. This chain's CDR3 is CSVVMQGLTEAFF. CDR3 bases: TGCAGCGTTGTAATGCAGGGGTTAACTGAAGCTTTCTTT.